Below, 4 T cell receptor beta chains from the same sample are listed, as sequenced in a study of cytomegalovirus exposure and HLA in healthy donors (dated by TCRdb to 2016 to 2017). Libraries were built with the immunoSEQ multiplex PCR assay. For the multiplex PCR, a mixture combining 60 forward primers for TCR Vbeta segments and 13 reverse primers for TCR Jbeta segments was used. Drawn from immuneACCESS, this table holds only the in-frame rearrangements with V and J called that TCRdb kept. Clones are partly lost; checked studies trace under half to an unresolved V gene and leave the rest unexplained. The sample table lists around 19,000 clones, about four fifths of them with a count of one. The ten largest account for about 21% of the sample. Sequencing was performed on PBMCs. The receptors were gathered from a human donor in good health.

J is TRBJ2-2 and V is TRBV4-1; 9 bases line up with TRBD2. CDR3 length: 17 amino acids. V dropped 0 bases and J dropped 4; count of bases not matched to a gene: 6. CDR1 and CDR2 from the germline V gene are MGHRA and YSYEKL. This chain's CDR3 is CASSQDRLAGITGELFF. The CDR3 DNA follows: TGCGCCAGCAGCCAAGATCGGCTAGCGGGAATCACCGGGGAGCTGTTTTTT.

Only a few counts were recorded for this clone. J is TRBJ1-4 and V is TRBV28, with D possibly matching TRBD1 (6 bases). Germline values: CDR1 MDHEN, CDR2 SYDVKM. V was cut by 6 bases and J by 6 bases, with 11 bases left in between. The CDR3 contains 13 residues. CDR3 residues: CASSRGWDEKLFF. The DNA for the CDR3 is TGTGCCAGCAGCAGGGGTTGGGATGAAAAACTGTTTTTT.

CDR3 sequence: CASSYEGVDGYTF. The CDR3 DNA sequence: TGTGCCAGCAGTTACGAAGGGGTGGACGGCTACACCTTC. The V call is TRBV6-5, the J call TRBJ1-2, with D maybe TRBD1 (5 bases). Deletions cut 2 bases from V and 8 bases from J, with 12 bases between. The CDR3 contains 13 residues. Looked up from germline, CDR1 is MNHEY and CDR2 is SVGAGI.

The chain couples TRBV18 to TRBJ2-7; a possible D gene is TRBD2 (7 bases). Deletions cut 3 bases from V and 1 base from J, with 10 bases between. Germline V gene sequence: CDR1 KGHSH, CDR2 LQKENI. This CDR3 is 14 amino acids long. Written as DNA, the CDR3 is TGTGCCAGCTCACCCAGGGGACTATCCTACGAGCAGTACTTC. This codes for CASSPRGLSYEQYF.